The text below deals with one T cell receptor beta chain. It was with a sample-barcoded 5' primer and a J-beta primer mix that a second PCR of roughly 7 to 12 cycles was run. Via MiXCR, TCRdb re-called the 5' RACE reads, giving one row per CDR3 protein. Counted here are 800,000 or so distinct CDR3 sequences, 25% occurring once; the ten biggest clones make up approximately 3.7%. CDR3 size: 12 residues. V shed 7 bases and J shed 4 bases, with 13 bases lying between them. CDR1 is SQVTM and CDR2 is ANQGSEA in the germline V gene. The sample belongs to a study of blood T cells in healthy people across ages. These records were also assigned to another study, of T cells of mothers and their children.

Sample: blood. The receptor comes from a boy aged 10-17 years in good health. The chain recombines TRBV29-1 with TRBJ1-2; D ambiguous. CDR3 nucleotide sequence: TGCAGCGGGCGGGAGGGAGCCTATGGCTACACCTTC. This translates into CSGREGAYGYTF.